Presented here are 30 T cell receptor beta chains from one specimen sequenced in a study of siplizumab effects on memory and regulatory T cells. The method was immunoSEQ multiplex PCR; TCRdb's version includes in-frame clones alone and lacks a portion of them. The sample shows some 100,000 clones, approximately 91% of them seen only once. The sequenced sample was CD4+ T cells sorted from blood. The origin of the receptors is a human donor in good health. Some clones in this sample may be carry-over from other donors' samples.

The chain has TRBV7-8 and TRBJ1-2, with D perhaps TRBD1 (5 bases). Germline loops: CDR1 SGHVS, CDR2 FQNEAQ. The germline V and J ends were trimmed by 5 bases and 8 bases, with 21 bases remaining between them. There are 15 residues in the CDR3. The CDR3 coding sequence is TGTGCCAGCAGCCTGGGGGTGGGGCTTGGCCAGGGCTACACCTTC. This encodes CASSLGVGLGQGYTF.

In its sample, this clone was seen once. The rearrangement uses TRBV28 and TRBJ2-3, with 7 bases lining up with TRBD1. The CDR3 sequence is 18 residues long. The junction had 18 bases not matched to a gene; V was cut back by 6 bases and J by 3 bases. The germline V gene encodes CDR1 MDHEN and CDR2 SYDVKM. The CDR3: CASRRWGLTGKGTDTQYF. In DNA, the CDR3 is TGTGCCAGCAGACGGTGGGGGCTGACAGGGAAGGGGACAGATACGCAGTATTTT.

The rearrangement uses TRBV25-1 and TRBJ1-2; possibly TRBD1 for D (6 bases). The V end was cut by 4 bases, the J end by 6 bases, with 18 bases between. CDR1 and CDR2 from the germline V gene are MGHDK and SYGVNS. The CDR3 is made up of 15 amino acids. As DNA, the CDR3 is TGTGCCAGCAGTGCATCCGGGACACCAAATAATGGCTACACCTTC. The encoded protein is CASSASGTPNNGYTF.

This chain joins TRBV14 and TRBJ2-7, with 10 positions matching TRBD2. Losses at the gene ends were 0 bases for V and 7 bases for J; bases not matched to a gene: 9. The CDR3 has 16 amino acids. Germline loops: CDR1 SGHDN, CDR2 FVKESK. The DNA for the CDR3 is TGTGCCAGCAGCCAAGATATAACCCTAGCGGGAGTTGAGCAGTACTTC. Residues: CASSQDITLAGVEQYF.

This sequence joins TRBV15 and TRBJ1-4; D is uncertain. V was cut by 1 base and J by 2 bases, with 8 bases left in between. The CDR3 runs to 15 residues. Germline V gene sequence: CDR1 LNHNV, CDR2 YYDKDF (reference sequence). Written as DNA, the CDR3 is TGTGCCACCAGCAGAGTGGTGGGGACTAATGAAAAACTGTTTTTT. Its translation is CATSRVVGTNEKLFF. Looking up the rest from reference TRBV15 and TRBJ1-4 gives the full variable domain: DAMVIQNPRYQVTQFGKPVTLSCSQTLNHNVMYWYQQKSSQAPKLLFHYYDKDFNNEADTPDNFQSRRPNTSFCFLDIRSPGLGDTAMYLCATSRVVGTNEKLFFGSGTQLSVL.

V usage is TRBV10-3 and J usage is TRBJ2-3, with 8 bases identical to TRBD2. This CDR3 is 14 amino acids long. Germline lookup yields CDR1 ENHRY and CDR2 SYGVKD. The trim removed 6 bases at V and 2 bases at J, leaving 4 bases unmatched. CDR3 coding DNA: TGTGCCATCAGAATAGCGGGAAACACAGATACGCAGTATTTT. Translating it yields CAIRIAGNTDTQYF.

The V and J genes are TRBV7-9 and TRBJ2-5; 8 bases are shared with TRBD2. The V segment lost 3 bases and the J segment 4 bases; nucleotides outside the gene matches: 4. The germline CDR1 and CDR2 sequences are SEHNR and FQNEAQ (reference sequence). The length of the CDR3 is 14 residues. Written as DNA, the CDR3 is TGTGCCAGCAGCTTCCGGCTAGCGGGAGAGACCCAGTACTTC. It yields the protein CASSFRLAGETQYF. Combining the CDR3 with reference TRBV7-9 and TRBJ2-5 gives the whole variable domain DTGVSQNPRHKITKRGQNVTFRCDPISEHNRLYWYRQTLGQGPEFLTYFQNEAQLEKSRLLSDRFSAERPKGSFSTLEIQRTEQGDSAMYLCASSFRLAGETQYFGPGTRLLVL.

The genes are TRBV19 and TRBJ2-7; the D gene could be TRBD1 or TRBD2 (5 bases each). Germline CDR1 is LNHDA and CDR2 is SQIVND (reference sequence). Trimming took 9 bases from V and 7 from J, leaving 19 bases between them. The CDR3 length is 13 residues. The DNA for the CDR3 is TGTGCCAGCTGGGACCCTAACGCGAGAGAGCAGTACTTC. It encodes CASWDPNAREQYF.

The chain uses TRBV7-9 and TRBJ2-5, with a tentative D call TRBD2 (5 bases). CDR1 is SEHNR and CDR2 is FQNEAQ in the germline V gene (reference sequence). Trimming cost V 5 bases and J 1 base, with 17 bases left between them. This CDR3 has 16 residues. CDR3 in amino acids: CASSPRGRQIQETQYF. DNA for the CDR3: TGTGCCAGCAGCCCACGGGGTCGGCAAATCCAAGAGACCCAGTACTTC.

The rearrangement joins TRBV10-3 to TRBJ2-7, with TRBD2 matching over 12 bases. The CDR3 contains 16 residues. Germline V gene sequence: CDR1 ENHRY, CDR2 SYGVKD. The V gene end was trimmed by 10 bases and the J gene end by 4 bases; junction bases not matched to a gene: 14. This CDR3 is CATIQIPGLAGYEQYF. The CDR3 DNA sequence: TGTGCCACCATTCAAATTCCGGGACTAGCGGGTTACGAGCAGTACTTC.

This clone appeared a single time. The chain links TRBV27 to TRBJ2-7, with D possibly TRBD2 on 5 matching bases. Germline-derived CDR1 and CDR2 are MNHEY and SMNVEV (reference sequence). The CDR3 totals 15 residues. Trimming pared 2 bases from V and 0 bases from J, leaving 11 bases between. CDR3 amino acids: CASSLARGSSYEQYF. For the CDR3, the DNA is TGTGCCAGCAGTTTAGCCCGGGGTAGCTCCTACGAGCAGTACTTC.

The V call is TRBV7-9, the J call TRBJ1-1; D is perhaps TRBD1 (5 bases). The CDR3 has 14 residues. The ends were cut back, 4 bases at V and 5 bases at J, with 14 bases in the middle. Germline CDR1 is SEHNR and CDR2 is FQNEAQ (reference sequence). In DNA form, the CDR3 reads TGTGCCAGCAGCTCCCAGCGGGGGGGGACTGAAGCTTTCTTT. Encoded protein: CASSSQRGGTEAFF.

This rearrangement joins TRBV5-1 to TRBJ1-2; D uncertain. This CDR3 comprises 16 residues. Germline values: CDR1 SGHRS, CDR2 YFSETQ. V was cut by 5 bases and J by 0 bases, with 17 bases left in between. The CDR3 sequence is CASRQDSVLANYGYTF. As DNA, the CDR3 is TGCGCCAGCAGGCAAGACTCGGTACTAGCTAACTATGGCTACACCTTC.

V and J are TRBV5-4 and TRBJ1-2; D ambiguous. Germline values: CDR1 SGHNT, CDR2 YYREEE (reference sequence). V gave up 4 bases and J gave up 4 bases, with 11 bases separating them. The CDR3 is 13 residues long. In DNA, the CDR3 is TGTGCCAGCAGCGAATACCAGTCCTATGGCTACACCTTC. It specifies CASSEYQSYGYTF.

The chain is built from TRBV18 and TRBJ2-3; 11 bases align to TRBD2. Germline V gene data show CDR1 as KGHSH and CDR2 as LQKENI. The CDR3 covers 15 residues. V was clipped by 3 bases and J by 3 bases; unmatched bases: 2. The CDR3: CASSPTSGSTDTQYF. The DNA of the CDR3 is TGTGCCAGCTCACCTACTAGCGGGAGTACAGATACGCAGTATTTT.

This clone was detected only once. The chain couples TRBV4-1 to TRBJ2-7; TRBD2 agrees at 7 bases. CDR1 and CDR2 from the germline V gene are MGHRA and YSYEKL. This CDR3 contains 17 residues. Trimming removed 0 bases from V and 0 bases from J; junction bases left unmatched: 8. CDR3 loop: CASSQDGLAALSYEQYF. The CDR3 nucleotides read TGCGCCAGCAGCCAAGATGGCCTAGCGGCTCTCTCCTACGAGCAGTACTTC.

The chain couples TRBV9 to TRBJ2-1, with a possible D match to TRBD2 (5 bases). CDR1 and CDR2 (germline): SGDLS, YYNGEE. V was pared by 0 bases and J by 8 bases, with 15 bases between. The CDR3 consists of 15 residues. The DNA of the CDR3 is TGTGCCAGCAGCGTAGCGGTAGCGTCGCTGGATGAGCAGTTCTTC. Translation gives CASSVAVASLDEQFF. Full variable domain (rest looked up from reference TRBV9 and TRBJ2-1): DSGVTQTPKHLITATGQRVTLRCSPRSGDLSVYWYQQSLDQGLQFLIQYYNGEERAKGNILERFSAQQFPDLHSELNLSSLELGDSALYFCASSVAVASLDEQFFGPGTRLTVL.

The chain recombines TRBV11-1 with TRBJ1-4, with D hard to call. Germline-derived CDR1 and CDR2 are SGHAT and FQDESV (reference sequence). The CDR3 has 14 residues. Trimming took 4 bases from V and 0 from J, leaving 6 bases between them. The CDR3 loop is CASSSLSTNEKLFF. The CDR3 nucleotides are TGTGCCAGCAGCTCTCTTTCAACTAATGAAAAACTGTTTTTT.

The chain is built from TRBV6-1 and TRBJ1-3; no clear D. Germline-derived CDR1 and CDR2 are MNHNS and SASEGT. The CDR3 covers 13 residues. Between the trimmed V and J ends, which lost 3 bases and 8 bases, there was a span of 11 bases. CDR3 nucleotides: TGTGCCAGCAGTGAGTCCGGCCGGGACACCATATATTTT. Protein product: CASSESGRDTIYF.

J is TRBJ1-1 and V is TRBV6-6, with TRBD1 as a possible D gene (5 bases). CDR1 is MNHNY, CDR2 SVGAGI, per germline (reference sequence). This CDR3 is 14 amino acids long. Between the trimmed V and J ends, which lost 10 bases and 4 bases, there was a span of 19 bases. CDR3 sequence reads: CATRSEGRGTEAFF. The CDR3 DNA reads TGTGCCACCAGGTCGGAGGGAAGGGGCACTGAAGCTTTCTTT.

The J gene is TRBJ1-5, the V gene TRBV11-2; D gene uncertain. Per germline, CDR1 SGHAT and CDR2 FQNNGV. This CDR3 comprises 13 residues. V lost 3 bases and J lost 6, with 9 bases in between. The DNA for the CDR3 is TGTGCCAGCAGCTTTGGCTCGTCTCAGCCCCAGCATTTT. Translating gives CASSFGSSQPQHF. The whole variable domain, remainder taken from reference TRBV11-2 and TRBJ1-5, is EAGVAQSPRYKIIEKRQSVAFWCNPISGHATLYWYQQILGQGPKLLIQFQNNGVVDDSQLPKDRFSAERLKGVDSTLKIQPAKLEDSAVYLCASSFGSSQPQHFGDGTRLSIL.

The V gene is TRBV9, the J gene TRBJ2-2; 8 nucleotides line up with TRBD2. Unmatched junction bases numbered 9, after V lost 4 bases and J lost 4 bases. Germline CDR1 is SGDLS and CDR2 is YYNGEE. The CDR3 is 16 amino acids. The CDR3 sequence: CASSPQGLVGTGELFF. The CDR3 DNA reads as TGTGCCAGCAGCCCCCAGGGACTAGTTGGCACCGGGGAGCTGTTTTTT.

The chain combines TRBV4-2 with TRBJ2-2; the match to TRBD1 covers 8 bases. In germline, CDR1 is LGHNA, CDR2 YNFKEQ. The V and J ends lost 0 bases and 4 bases, in that order; junction bases with no gene match: 4. The CDR3 contains 16 residues. CDR3: CASSQEAGGVTGELFF. The CDR3 nucleotides are TGTGCCAGCAGCCAAGAGGCAGGGGGCGTCACCGGGGAGCTGTTTTTT.

This chain links TRBV2 with TRBJ2-1; D is undetermined. This CDR3 contains 14 residues. Germline V gives CDR1 SNHLY, CDR2 FYNNEI. The V end was cut by 7 bases, the J end by 0 bases, with 10 bases between. CDR3 protein: CASKSLDSYNEQFF. The CDR3, as DNA: TGTGCCAGCAAGTCCCTAGACTCCTACAATGAGCAGTTCTTC.

This clone was counted a single time. The chain couples TRBV6-6 to TRBJ1-1; TRBD1 matches at 8 bases. This CDR3 has 14 amino acids. Germline CDR1 is MNHNY and CDR2 is SVGAGI (reference sequence). V was clipped by 2 bases and J by 1 base; unmatched bases: 0. The CDR3 sequence: CASSYGQGNTEAFF. The CDR3 DNA reads as TGTGCCAGCAGTTACGGACAGGGGAACACTGAAGCTTTCTTT.

The rearrangement uses TRBV18 and TRBJ2-3; the match to TRBD2 covers 8 bases. The CDR3 contains 16 residues. V was clipped by 6 bases and J by 3 bases; unmatched bases: 11. Per the germline V gene, CDR1 is KGHSH and CDR2 is LQKENI. The CDR3 DNA follows: TGTGCCAGCTCCCCGTATATAAAGCGGGAGACAGATACGCAGTATTTT. The encoded protein is CASSPYIKRETDTQYF.

This clone appeared a single time. The chain is built from TRBV7-9 and TRBJ1-6; 9 positions match TRBD1. Unmatched junction bases numbered 4, after V lost 5 bases and J lost 8 bases. Germline CDR1 reads SEHNR; CDR2 reads FQNEAQ (reference sequence). CDR3 length: 14 amino acids. The CDR3 DNA reads TGTGCCAGCAGCGCGAGACAGGGGGATTCACCCCTCCACTTT. Translating it yields CASSARQGDSPLHF.

V gene TRBV6-5 combines with J gene TRBJ2-1; 14 nucleotides line up with TRBD2. The CDR3 sequence is 13 residues long. Germline V gene lookup returns CDR1 MNHEY and CDR2 SVGAGI. J lost 8 bases, V lost 6 bases, and 0 bases had no gene match. CDR3 in DNA: TGTGCCAGCAGGGGACTAGCGGGAGATGAGCAGTTCTTC. Translation: CASRGLAGDEQFF.

This clone was seen more than once but under ten times. J is TRBJ2-7 and V is TRBV6-1, with a possible D match to TRBD2 (6 bases). Trimming removed 1 base at V and 3 bases at J, with 13 bases between. Germline CDR1 is MNHNS and CDR2 is SASEGT. The CDR3 totals 15 residues. CDR3 sequence: CASSEGGTSDYEQYF. CDR3 bases: TGTGCCAGCAGTGAAGGGGGGACTTCAGACTACGAGCAGTACTTC.

The chain couples TRBV6-9 to TRBJ2-7; the D gene is possibly TRBD1 (5 bases). The CDR3 length is 15 residues. The V gene's germline CDR1 is MNHGY and CDR2 SVAAGI. The V end lost 8 bases, the J end lost 4 bases, and 21 bases lay between the germline ends. The CDR3 DNA sequence: TGTGCCAGCGGAACACCTGTAGGACAATCGTACGAGCAGTACTTC. This codes for CASGTPVGQSYEQYF.